This T cell receptor beta chain is from a study of cytomegalovirus exposure and HLA in healthy donors. Points on this clone: No antigen is known for it.

In the PCR, 60 Vbeta and 13 Jbeta primers were used. Sequencing used immunoSEQ multiplex PCR; TCRdb keeps in-frame clones, though not all of them. There are approximately 52,000 clones in the sample, with approximately 13% held by the top ten. Study conclusions and caveats: Some TCR beta chains (roughly 150 of them) were listed as cytomegalovirus-associated.

The sequence was obtained from an older woman in good health and CMV-seropositive. Sequenced: PBMCs.

The CDR3 here is CASSRTTGDNGYTF. The CDR3 nucleotides read TGTGCCAGCAGCAGAACGACAGGGGATAATGGCTACACCTTC. The chain links TRBV6-5 to TRBJ1-2; TRBD1 aligns across 8 bases. The trim removed 6 bases at V and 6 bases at J, leaving 9 bases unmatched. Germline V gene data show CDR1 as MNHEY and CDR2 as SVGAGI. This CDR3 region has 14 residues.